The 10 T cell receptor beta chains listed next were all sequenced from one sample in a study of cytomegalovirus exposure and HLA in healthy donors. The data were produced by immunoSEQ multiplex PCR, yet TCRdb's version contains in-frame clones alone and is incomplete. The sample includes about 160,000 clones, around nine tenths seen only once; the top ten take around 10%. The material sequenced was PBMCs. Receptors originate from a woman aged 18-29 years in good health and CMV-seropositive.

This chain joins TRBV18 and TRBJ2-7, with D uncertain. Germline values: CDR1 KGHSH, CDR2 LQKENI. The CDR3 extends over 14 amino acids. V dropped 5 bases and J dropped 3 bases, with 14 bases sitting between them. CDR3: CASSIVDSLYEQYF. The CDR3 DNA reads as TGTGCCAGCTCAATTGTAGATTCGCTCTACGAGCAGTACTTC.

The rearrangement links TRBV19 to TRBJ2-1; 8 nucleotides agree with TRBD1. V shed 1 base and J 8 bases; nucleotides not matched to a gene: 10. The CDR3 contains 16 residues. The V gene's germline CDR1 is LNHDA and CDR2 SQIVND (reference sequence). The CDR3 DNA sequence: TGTGCCAGTAGTATAGCCAACTTACTACAGGGGGATGAGCAGTTCTTC. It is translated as CASSIANLLQGDEQFF.

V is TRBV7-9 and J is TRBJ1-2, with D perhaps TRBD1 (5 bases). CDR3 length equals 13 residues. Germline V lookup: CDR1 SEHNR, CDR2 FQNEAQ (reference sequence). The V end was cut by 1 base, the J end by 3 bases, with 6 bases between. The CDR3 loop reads CASSLVRDYGYTF. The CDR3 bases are TGTGCCAGCAGCTTAGTCAGGGACTATGGCTACACCTTC.

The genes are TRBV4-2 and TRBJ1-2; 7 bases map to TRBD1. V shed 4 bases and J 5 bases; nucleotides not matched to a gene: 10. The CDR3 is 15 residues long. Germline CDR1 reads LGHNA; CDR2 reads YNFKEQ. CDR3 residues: CASSPEPTTGYGYTF. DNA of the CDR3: TGTGCCAGCAGCCCCGAACCAACGACAGGGTATGGCTACACCTTC.

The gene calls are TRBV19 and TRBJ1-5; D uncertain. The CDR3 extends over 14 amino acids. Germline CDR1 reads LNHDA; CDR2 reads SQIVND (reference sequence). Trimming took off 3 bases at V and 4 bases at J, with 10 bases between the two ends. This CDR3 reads CASSMEQLNQPQHF. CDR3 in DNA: TGTGCCAGTAGTATGGAACAGTTAAATCAGCCCCAGCATTTT.

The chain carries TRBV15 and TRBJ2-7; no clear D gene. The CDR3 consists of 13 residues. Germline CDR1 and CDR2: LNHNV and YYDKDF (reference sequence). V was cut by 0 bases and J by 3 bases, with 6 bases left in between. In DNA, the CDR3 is TGTGCCACCAGCAGAGATACCGGCTACGAGCAGTACTTC. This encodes CATSRDTGYEQYF.

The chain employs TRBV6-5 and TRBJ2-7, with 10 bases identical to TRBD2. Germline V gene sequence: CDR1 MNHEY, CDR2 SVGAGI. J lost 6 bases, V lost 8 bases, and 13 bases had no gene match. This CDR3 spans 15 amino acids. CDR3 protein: CASGGLSSGSAEQYF. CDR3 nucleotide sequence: TGTGCCAGCGGGGGGCTCTCTAGCGGGAGTGCCGAGCAGTACTTC.

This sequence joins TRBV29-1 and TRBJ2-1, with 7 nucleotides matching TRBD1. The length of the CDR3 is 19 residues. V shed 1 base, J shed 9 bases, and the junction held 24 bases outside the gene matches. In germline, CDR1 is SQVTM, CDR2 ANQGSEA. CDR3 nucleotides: TGCAGCGTTGAAGCCCTTCCGGGACAGAAAGACCCCGTTGGGGGTGAGCAGTTCTTC. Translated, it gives CSVEALPGQKDPVGGEQFF.

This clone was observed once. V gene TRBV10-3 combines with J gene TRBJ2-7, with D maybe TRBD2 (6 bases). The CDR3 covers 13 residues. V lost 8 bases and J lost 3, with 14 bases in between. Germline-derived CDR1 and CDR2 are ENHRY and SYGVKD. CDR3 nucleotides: TGTGCCATCGACGAGGGGCGGGGCTACGAGCAGTACTTC. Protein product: CAIDEGRGYEQYF.

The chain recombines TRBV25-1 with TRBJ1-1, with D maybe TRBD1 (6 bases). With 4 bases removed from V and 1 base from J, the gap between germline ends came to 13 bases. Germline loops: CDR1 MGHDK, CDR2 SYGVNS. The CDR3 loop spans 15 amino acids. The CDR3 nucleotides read TGTGCCAGCAGTGCGCACAGGGTGCAGAACACTGAAGCTTTCTTT. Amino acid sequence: CASSAHRVQNTEAFF.